A single sample is the source of the 3 T cell receptor beta chains below, sequenced in a study of lymphopenia after photon versus proton radiotherapy. The protocol was immunoSEQ multiplex PCR, while the TCRdb copy is restricted to in-frame clones and leaves out a portion. The repertoire holds 60,000 or so clones, about 90% seen once, with roughly 2% in the top ten. This specimen consisted of peripheral blood, obtained from a patient treated with photon-based radiotherapy. Receptors were obtained from a middle-aged man with gastric cancer.

This rearrangement joins TRBV2 to TRBJ1-1; 9 nucleotides agree with TRBD1. CDR1 and CDR2 (germline): SNHLY, FYNNEI. Trimming took 5 bases from V and 7 from J; bases not matched to a gene: 14. This CDR3 has 16 residues. CDR3 protein: CASSSRQGVGTIEAFF. CDR3 DNA sequence: TGTGCCAGCAGTTCCCGACAGGGGGTTGGAACAATTGAAGCTTTCTTT.

This chain joins TRBV11-2 and TRBJ2-6, with 8 positions matching TRBD1. The junction had 7 bases not matched to a gene; V was cut back by 11 bases and J by 1 base. CDR3 size: 15 residues. Germline V CDR1 and CDR2: SGHAT, FQNNGV. The CDR3 loop is CAAARGPSGANVLTF. CDR3 DNA sequence: TGTGCCGCGGCCAGGGGGCCATCTGGGGCCAACGTCCTGACTTTC.

This chain links TRBV9 with TRBJ2-1; D is ambiguous. CDR1 is SGDLS and CDR2 is YYNGEE in the germline V gene. V lost 0 bases and J 0 bases, leaving 7 bases between the germline ends. There are 15 residues in the CDR3. CDR3 region: CASSVVGGSYNEQFF. The CDR3 DNA reads TGTGCCAGCAGCGTAGTTGGTGGCTCCTACAATGAGCAGTTCTTC.